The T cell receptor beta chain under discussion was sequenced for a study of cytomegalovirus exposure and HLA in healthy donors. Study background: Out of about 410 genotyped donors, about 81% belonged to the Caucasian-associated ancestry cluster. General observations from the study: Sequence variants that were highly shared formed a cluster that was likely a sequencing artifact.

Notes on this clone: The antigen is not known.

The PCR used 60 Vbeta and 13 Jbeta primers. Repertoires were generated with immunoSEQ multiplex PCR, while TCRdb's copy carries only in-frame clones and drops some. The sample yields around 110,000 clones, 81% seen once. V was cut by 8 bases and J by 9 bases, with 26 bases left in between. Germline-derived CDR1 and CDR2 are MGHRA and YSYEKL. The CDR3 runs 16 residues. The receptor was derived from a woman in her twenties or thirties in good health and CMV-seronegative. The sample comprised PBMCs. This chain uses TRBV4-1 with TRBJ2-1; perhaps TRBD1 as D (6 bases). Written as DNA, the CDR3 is TGCGCCAGCGCCCTCCCAGGGGCCACCTCATTAAGTGAGCAGTTCTTC. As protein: CASALPGATSLSEQFF.